Presented here are 22 T cell receptor beta chains from one specimen sequenced in a study of post-analysis software for immune sequencing data. General study points: In patients, TRBV5-6, TRBV5-1 and TRBV20-1 belonged to five TRBV segments found more frequently than in controls.

Incorporated into the TCR beta cDNA libraries were unique molecular identifiers, which served to reduce PCR and sequencing biases. TCRdb used MiXCR to reprocess the PCR reads, holding one entry per CDR3 protein. In the table there are some 190,000 distinct CDR3 sequences, 25% to 35% of which are singletons. What these receptors recognize is not known. Sequencing was performed on blood. These receptors came from a girl aged 2 to 17 with multiple sclerosis.

This clonotype was recorded at least ten times. The genes are TRBV12-3 or TRBV12-4 and TRBJ2-7; D is possibly TRBD2 (6 bases). The CDR3 runs 13 residues. V dropped 5 bases and J dropped 4 bases, with 12 bases sitting between them. The CDR3 nucleotides are TGTGCCAGCAGTCGGGGGTCGATTTACGAGCAGTACTTC. This encodes CASSRGSIYEQYF.

This clonotype was counted only a few times. The chain uses TRBV7-9 and TRBJ1-4, with D possibly TRBD1 on 5 matching bases. Germline loops: CDR1 SEHNR, CDR2 FQNEAQ (reference sequence). Between the trimmed V and J ends, which lost 0 bases and 3 bases, there was a span of 14 bases. The CDR3 runs 17 residues. CDR3 DNA: TGTGCCAGCAGCTTAGCGCTATTGGGGCCGGCTAATGAAAAACTGTTTTTT. As protein: CASSLALLGPANEKLFF.

This clonotype was detected many times. The CDR3 loop is CASSLSVNQPQHF. CDR3 coding DNA: TGTGCCAGCAGCTTATCCGTGAATCAGCCCCAGCATTTT. The V call is TRBV7-2, the J call TRBJ1-5; D is unclear. V was cut by 2 bases and J by 4 bases, with 6 bases left in between. The length of the CDR3 is 13 residues. Germline CDR1 reads SGHTA; CDR2 reads FQGNSA.

In its sample, this clonotype was seen a few times. The J gene is TRBJ1-1, the V gene TRBV5-1; 10 bases agree with TRBD1. Losses at the gene ends were 4 bases for V and 5 bases for J; bases not matched to a gene: 5. The CDR3 consists of 14 residues. The germline CDR1 and CDR2 sequences are SGHRS and YFSETQ. CDR3 in DNA: TGCGCCAGCAGCGGACAGGGGGGGCAAACTGAAGCTTTCTTT. The encoded protein is CASSGQGGQTEAFF.

At least ten counts were recorded for this clonotype. This rearrangement joins TRBV5-1 to TRBJ1-2; a weak D match, TRBD1 (5 bases). The CDR3 extends over 14 amino acids. Trimming left V 1 base short and J 4 bases short, with 11 bases between. From germline, CDR1 is SGHRS and CDR2 YFSETQ. CDR3 protein: CASSLTIDSYGYTF. CDR3 nucleotide sequence: TGCGCCAGCAGCTTGACCATCGACAGCTATGGCTACACCTTC.

This clonotype was seen only a few times. CDR3 region: CASKKQGNTEAFF. In nucleotides, the CDR3 is TGTGCCAGCAAAAAACAGGGAAACACTGAAGCTTTCTTT. This chain connects TRBV27 to TRBJ1-1, with D maybe TRBD1 (6 bases). The CDR3 length is 13 residues. Looked up from germline, CDR1 is MNHEY and CDR2 is SMNVEV (reference sequence). The V gene lost 7 bases and the J gene lost 2 bases, with 11 bases spanning the gap.

This clonotype was detected only a few times. This chain uses TRBV13 with TRBJ1-5, with no clear D. Germline V gives CDR1 PRHDT, CDR2 FYEKMQ (reference sequence). V lost 3 bases and J lost 11, with 14 bases in between. This CDR3 is 13 amino acids long. Here the CDR3 reads CASSFARAVAQHF. CDR3 nucleotides: TGTGCCAGCAGCTTCGCGAGGGCGGTGGCCCAGCATTTT.

The chain couples TRBV5-1 to TRBJ2-1; the match to TRBD2 covers 7 bases. Germline trimming cut 2 bases from V and 2 bases from J; bases unmatched to any gene: 4. Germline CDR1 SGHRS, CDR2 YFSETQ. This CDR3 spans 15 amino acids. This CDR3 reads CASSFALAAYNEQFF. The CDR3 nucleotides read TGCGCCAGCAGCTTCGCTCTAGCGGCCTACAATGAGCAGTTCTTC. Supplemented by reference TRBV5-1 and TRBJ2-1, the full variable domain reads KAGVTQTPRYLIKTRGQQVTLSCSPISGHRSVSWYQQTPGQGLQFLFEYFSETQRNKGNFPGRFSGRQFSNSRSEMNVSTLELGDSALYLCASSFALAAYNEQFFGPGTRLTVL.

This clonotype was counted a few times. This chain links TRBV5-1 with TRBJ2-3, with D unresolved. Trimming took 2 bases from V and 2 from J, leaving 12 bases between them. The CDR3 loop spans 15 amino acids. From germline, CDR1 is SGHRS and CDR2 YFSETQ. CDR3 coding DNA: TGCGCCAGCAGCTTTGAGGCAATTGTCACAGATACGCAGTATTTT. Amino acid sequence: CASSFEAIVTDTQYF.

The V call is TRBV5-4, the J call TRBJ1-1, with TRBD1 as a possible D gene (5 bases). V lost 0 bases, J lost 7 bases, and 10 bases lay in between. CDR1 is SGHNT and CDR2 is YYREEE in the germline V gene (reference sequence). The CDR3 is 13 residues long. The CDR3 DNA sequence: TGTGCCAGCAGCTTGGCGGGGCATGGTGAAGCTTTCTTT. As protein: CASSLAGHGEAFF. Based on the CDR3 plus reference TRBV5-4 and TRBJ1-1, the full variable domain is ETGVTQSPTHLIKTRGQQVTLRCSSQSGHNTVSWYQQALGQGPQFIFQYYREEENGRGNFPPRFSGLQFPNYSSELNVNALELDDSALYLCASSLAGHGEAFFGQGTRLTVV.

Concerning this clonotype itself: Given a much more abundant clone one base away, this may be a read error. The chain joins TRBV10-2 to TRBJ1-2; TRBD1 matches 10 bases. The CDR3 totals 14 residues. Germline V lookup: CDR1 WSHSY, CDR2 SAAADI. The CDR3 DNA reads TGCGTCAGCAGTGAGGACAGGGGGAACTATGGCTACACCTTC. As protein: CVSSEDRGNYGYTF.

This clonotype has more than one count but fewer than ten. The J gene is TRBJ1-1, the V gene TRBV7-2; 7 positions match TRBD1. This CDR3 region has 12 residues. V lost 3 bases, J lost 11 bases, and 6 bases stayed unmatched. The germline V gene encodes CDR1 SGHTA and CDR2 FQGNSA. CDR3 residues: CASSFRQGLAFF. The CDR3 region has the DNA TGTGCCAGCAGCTTTAGACAGGGACTGGCTTTCTTT.

The chain links TRBV21-1 to TRBJ2-7; whether TRBD1, the table's D call, matches the DNA was not checked. TRBV21-1 is tagged as a pseudogene. The CDR3 has 17 residues. CDR3 bases: TGTGCCAGCAGCAGCCAACAGTGGGGGTCTGACGACAATGAGCAGTACTTC. This gives the protein CASSSQQWGSDDNEQYF.

This clonotype was detected a few times. V gene TRBV20-1 combines with J gene TRBJ2-7; 10 bases align to TRBD2. With the DNA end fitting TRBJ2-5 better, the J assignment may be wrong. Germline CDR1 DFQATT, CDR2 SNEGSKA (reference sequence). CDR3 length equals 18 residues. The CDR3 bases are TGCAGTGCTAGAGCCGGTTGGGCTAGCGGGAGAGGGAGAGGGACCCAGTACTTC. Translation: CSARAGWASGRGRGTQYF.

This clonotype was observed at least ten times. The V and J genes are TRBV6-5 and TRBJ2-3; 8 nucleotides line up with TRBD2. This CDR3 region has 16 residues. Germline values: CDR1 MNHEY, CDR2 SVGAGI. The junction had 12 bases not matched to a gene; V was cut back by 10 bases and J by 0 bases. The DNA for the CDR3 is TGTGCCACCTTCGGGGGGATAGCGGGAAGCACAGATACGCAGTATTTT. This encodes CATFGGIAGSTDTQYF.

The chain couples TRBV14 to TRBJ1-5, with a tentative D call TRBD1 (6 bases). CDR1 is SGHDN, CDR2 FVKESK, per germline. Trimming removed 6 bases from V and 0 bases from J, with 15 bases in between. The length of the CDR3 is 16 residues. The CDR3 loop is CASSRTAENSNQPQHF. CDR3 sequence (DNA): TGTGCCAGCAGTCGGACAGCAGAGAATAGCAATCAGCCCCAGCATTTT.

The chain is built from TRBV28 and TRBJ2-4, with D possibly matching TRBD2 (5 bases). The germline V gene encodes CDR1 MDHEN and CDR2 SYDVKM. The CDR3 covers 14 residues. V lost 2 bases and J 4 bases, leaving 9 bases between the germline ends. CDR3 sequence: CASSLTGIKNIQYF. The CDR3 DNA sequence: TGTGCCAGCAGTTTAACCGGGATTAAAAACATTCAGTACTTC.

Concerning this clonotype: The CDR3 end shows no conserved phenylalanine or tryptophan, and so a read error is likely. The V gene is TRBV6-6, the J gene TRBJ2-2; maybe TRBD2 (7 bases). The CDR3 extends over 16 amino acids. Germline V gives CDR1 MNHNY, CDR2 SVGAGI (reference sequence). Trimming shortened V by 0 bases and J by 6 bases, and 14 bases separated the two germline ends. CDR3 nucleotides: TGTGCCAGCAGTTACTCGGGGGGGCCTTTTCCCGGGGAGCTGTTTTTG. Amino acids: CASSYSGGPFPGELFL.

This clonotype was seen many times. The J gene is TRBJ2-5, the V gene TRBV7-8; TRBD1 is a possible D gene (6 bases). The CDR3 is 14 amino acids. CDR1 SGHVS and CDR2 FQNEAQ come from the germline V gene. Trimming shortened V by 2 bases and J by 5 bases, and 12 bases separated the two germline ends. CDR3 region: CASSLTPGVETQYF. CDR3 coding DNA: TGTGCCAGCAGCTTAACGCCAGGGGTTGAGACCCAGTACTTC.

This clonotype showed up just a few times. The chain is built from TRBV20-1 and TRBJ2-1; D uncertain. Trimming removed 6 bases from V and 2 bases from J, with 11 bases in between. The CDR3 loop spans 13 amino acids. Per germline, CDR1 DFQATT and CDR2 SNEGSKA (reference sequence). For the CDR3, the DNA is TGCAGTGCCAGGATAAGCCCCTACAATGAGCAGTTCTTC. Its protein product is CSARISPYNEQFF.

The genes are TRBV27 and TRBJ1-6; 7 bases line up with TRBD1. CDR3 length: 15 residues. Germline CDR1 MNHEY, CDR2 SMNVEV (reference sequence). Trimming cost V 5 bases and J 7 bases; bases outside gene matches: 8. CDR3 sequence: CASSPRGLENSPLHF. The CDR3 DNA reads TGTGCCAGCAGTCCGAGGGGGCTGGAGAATTCACCCCTCCACTTT.

This rearrangement joins TRBV25-1 to TRBJ2-5; D remains ambiguous. Germline values: CDR1 MGHDK, CDR2 SYGVNS. V lost 0 bases and J lost 4, with 21 bases in between. The CDR3 is made up of 18 amino acids. CDR3 sequence (DNA): TGTGCCAGCAGTGAATATTTTACTAATAGGGCGGATCGAGAGACCCAGTACTTC. Encoded protein: CASSEYFTNRADRETQYF.